The 12 T cell receptor beta chains given below trace back to one sample, sequenced in a study of T cell repertoires in cytomegalovirus infection. From the reads, TCRdb called clonotypes with MiXCR, one entry per CDR3 protein. The profile shows approximately 220,000 distinct CDR3 sequences, 35% to 40% of them singletons. The antigens these receptors bind are not known. The input for sequencing was CD8+ T cells from cultured PBMCs, taken from culture after CMV antigen stimulation. The receptors originated from a human donor in good health (CMV status not recorded). Some clones in this sample may be carry-over from other donors' samples.

The J gene is TRBJ2-7, the V gene TRBV11-3; D might be TRBD1 (6 bases). Germline V gene lookup returns CDR1 SGHNT and CDR2 YENEEA. V dropped 5 bases and J dropped 6 bases, with 14 bases sitting between them. The CDR3 runs 13 residues. CDR3 sequence reads: CASSITGLGEQYF. In DNA, the CDR3 is TGTGCCAGCAGCATCACAGGGCTCGGCGAGCAGTACTTC.

The chain joins TRBV15 to TRBJ2-7, with D unclear. V lost 0 bases to trimming and J lost 1 base, with 10 bases between them. The CDR3 length is 15 residues. Per the germline V gene, CDR1 is LNHNV and CDR2 is YYDKDF (reference sequence). CDR3 bases: TGTGCCACCAGCAGAGACCGACACTCTTCCTACGAGCAGTACTTC. Its protein product is CATSRDRHSSYEQYF.

The chain combines TRBV27 with TRBJ1-2; D remains ambiguous. Per the germline V gene, CDR1 is MNHEY and CDR2 is SMNVEV (reference sequence). The V and J ends lost 2 bases and 4 bases respectively, with 17 bases between them. CDR3 size: 16 residues. The CDR3 is CASSLTTSFASYGYTF. The CDR3 coding sequence is TGTGCCAGCAGTTTAACGACCTCATTCGCCAGCTATGGCTACACCTTC.

This clonotype was counted between two and nine times. This chain links TRBV11-2 with TRBJ2-4; D possibly uses TRBD1 or TRBD2 (5 bases each). Germline-derived CDR1 and CDR2 are SGHAT and FQNNGV. V dropped 5 bases and J dropped 1 base, with 9 bases sitting between them. The CDR3 sequence is 14 residues long. DNA for the CDR3: TGTGCCAGCAGCCCGGGACCGGCCAAAAACATTCAGTACTTC. Its protein is CASSPGPAKNIQYF.

This clonotype was counted between two and nine times. The chain couples TRBV7-2 to TRBJ1-5; TRBD1 might be the D (5 bases). V lost 5 bases and J lost 0, with 14 bases in between. The CDR3 is made up of 16 amino acids. The germline V gene has CDR1 SGHTA and CDR2 FQGNSA. The CDR3 DNA reads as TGTGCCAGCAGCCCCCACGGGGACGTTAGCAATCAGCCCCAGCATTTT. It translates to CASSPHGDVSNQPQHF.

This clonotype has just a few counts. CDR3 loop: CASSLGQGYYNEQFF. The CDR3, as DNA: TGTGCCAGCAGTTTGGGACAGGGATACTACAATGAGCAGTTCTTC. The chain recombines TRBV7-6 with TRBJ2-1; the match to TRBD1 covers 9 bases. CDR3 length equals 15 residues. Germline V lookup: CDR1 SGHVS, CDR2 FNYEAQ. Trimming cost V 6 bases and J 3 bases; bases outside gene matches: 6.

The table lists this clonotype with a few counts. This chain joins TRBV2 and TRBJ2-3; D remains unclear. This CDR3 has 12 residues. CDR1 and CDR2 (germline): SNHLY, FYNNEI. The ends were cut back, 8 bases at V and 0 bases at J, with 6 bases in the middle. The CDR3 reads CASDASTDTQYF. The DNA of the CDR3 is TGTGCCAGCGATGCGAGCACAGATACGCAGTATTTT.

This chain connects TRBV24-1 to TRBJ2-1; TRBD1 matches 10 bases. CDR3 length equals 15 residues. CDR1 is KGHDR, CDR2 SFDVKD, per germline. After removal of 4 bases from V and 10 bases from J, the junction contained 9 bases not matched to a gene. The CDR3 here is CATSDPGQGNREQFF. The CDR3 DNA sequence: TGTGCCACCAGTGACCCGGGACAGGGGAACCGGGAGCAGTTCTTC.

The chain has TRBV6-6 and TRBJ2-3, with D tentatively TRBD2 (6 bases). The germline V and J ends were trimmed by 5 bases and 2 bases, with 14 bases remaining between them. The germline CDR1 and CDR2 sequences are MNHNY and SVGAGI (reference sequence). The CDR3 sequence is 15 residues long. The CDR3 DNA follows: TGTGCCAGCAGTCGGACTGGGGGGACCACAGATACGCAGTATTTT. Amino acid sequence: CASSRTGGTTDTQYF.

This clonotype came up many times. The chain uses TRBV7-8 and TRBJ2-5, with 10 bases identical to TRBD2. The CDR3 is made up of 19 amino acids. Trimming cost V 0 bases and J 5 bases; bases outside gene matches: 15. Germline CDR1 SGHVS, CDR2 FQNEAQ. The CDR3 sequence is CASSLAFASGRRGSETQYF. The DNA for the CDR3 is TGTGCCAGCAGCTTAGCCTTCGCTAGCGGGAGAAGGGGTAGTGAGACCCAGTACTTC. The whole variable domain, filled in from reference TRBV7-8 and TRBJ2-5, reads GAGVSQSPRYKVAKRGQDVALRCDPISGHVSLFWYQQALGQGPEFLTYFQNEAQLDKSGLPSDRFFAERPEGSVSTLKIQRTQQEDSAVYLCASSLAFASGRRGSETQYFGPGTRLLVL.

J is TRBJ2-1 and V is TRBV11-2, with TRBD2 as a possible D gene (5 bases). V dropped 4 bases and J dropped 10 bases, with 11 bases sitting between them. Germline-derived CDR1 and CDR2 are SGHAT and FQNNGV. CDR3 size: 12 residues. The CDR3 sequence: CASSSDSVEQFF. CDR3 nucleotide sequence: TGTGCCAGCAGCTCGGACTCCGTGGAGCAGTTCTTC.

V is TRBV12-3 or TRBV12-4 and J is TRBJ2-7; D is unresolved. The CDR3 is 14 amino acids. Trimming removed 1 base at V and 2 bases at J, with 9 bases between. The chain's CDR3 is CASSLGDAAYEQYF. The DNA for the CDR3 is TGTGCCAGCAGTTTAGGGGATGCCGCCTACGAGCAGTACTTC.